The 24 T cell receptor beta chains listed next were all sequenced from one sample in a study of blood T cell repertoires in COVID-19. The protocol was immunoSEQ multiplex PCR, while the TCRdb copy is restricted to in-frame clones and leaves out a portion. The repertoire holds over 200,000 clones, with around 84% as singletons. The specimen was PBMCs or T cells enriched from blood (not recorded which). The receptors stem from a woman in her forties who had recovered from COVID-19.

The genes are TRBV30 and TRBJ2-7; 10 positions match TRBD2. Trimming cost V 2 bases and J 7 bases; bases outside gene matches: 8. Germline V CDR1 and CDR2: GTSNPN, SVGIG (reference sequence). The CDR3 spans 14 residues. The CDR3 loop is CAWSRAGGPREQYF. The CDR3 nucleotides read TGTGCCTGGAGTAGAGCGGGAGGGCCCAGGGAGCAGTACTTC.

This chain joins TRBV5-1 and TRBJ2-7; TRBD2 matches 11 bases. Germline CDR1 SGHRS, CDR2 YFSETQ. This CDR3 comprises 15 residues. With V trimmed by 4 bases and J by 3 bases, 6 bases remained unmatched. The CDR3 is CASSIGTSGFYEQYF. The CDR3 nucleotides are TGCGCCAGCAGCATCGGGACTAGCGGTTTCTACGAGCAGTACTTC.

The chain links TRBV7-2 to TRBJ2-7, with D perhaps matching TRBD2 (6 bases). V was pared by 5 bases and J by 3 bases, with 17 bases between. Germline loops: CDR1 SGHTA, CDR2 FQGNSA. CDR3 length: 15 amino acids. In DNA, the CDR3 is TGTGCCAGCAGCCAAACTAGCTCCAAAGACTACGAGCAGTACTTC. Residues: CASSQTSSKDYEQYF.

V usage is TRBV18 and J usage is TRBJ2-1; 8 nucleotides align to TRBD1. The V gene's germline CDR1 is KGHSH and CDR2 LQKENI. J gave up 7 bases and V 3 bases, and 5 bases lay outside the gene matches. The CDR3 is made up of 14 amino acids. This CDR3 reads CASSPRTGKNEQFF. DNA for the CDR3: TGTGCCAGCTCACCGAGGACAGGGAAGAATGAGCAGTTCTTC.

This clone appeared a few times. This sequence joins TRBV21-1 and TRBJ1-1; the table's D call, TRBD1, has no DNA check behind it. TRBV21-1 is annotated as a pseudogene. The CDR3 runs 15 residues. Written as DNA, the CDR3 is TGTGCCAGCGGGGGACACGAGGTGGGTAACACTGAAGCTTTCTTT. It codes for CASGGHEVGNTEAFF.

CDR3 sequence (DNA): TGTGCCAGTAGTATAGCAACAGCTGAAGCTTTCTTT. Translation gives CASSIATAEAFF. V usage is TRBV19 and J usage is TRBJ1-1; no clear D gene. Germline assignment: CDR1 LNHDA and CDR2 SQIVND (reference sequence). Trimming cost V 1 base and J 6 bases, with 6 bases left between them. The CDR3 is made up of 12 amino acids.

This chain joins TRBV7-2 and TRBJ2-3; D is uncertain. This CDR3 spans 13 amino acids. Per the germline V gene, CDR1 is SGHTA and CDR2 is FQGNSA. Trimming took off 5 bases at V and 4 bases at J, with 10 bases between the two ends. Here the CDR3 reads CASSVARADTQYF. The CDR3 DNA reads TGTGCCAGCAGCGTTGCGAGAGCAGATACGCAGTATTTT.

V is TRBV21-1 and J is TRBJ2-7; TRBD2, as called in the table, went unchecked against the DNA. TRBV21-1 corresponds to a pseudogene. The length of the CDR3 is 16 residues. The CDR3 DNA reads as TGTGCCAGCAGCCGGCGGTGGCTAGCGGGATACTACGAGCAGTACGTC. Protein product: CASSRRWLAGYYEQYV.

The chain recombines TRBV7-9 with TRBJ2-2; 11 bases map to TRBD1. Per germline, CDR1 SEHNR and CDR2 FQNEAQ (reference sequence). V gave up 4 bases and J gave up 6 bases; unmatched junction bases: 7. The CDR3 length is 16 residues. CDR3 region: CASSSAGTGGPGELFF. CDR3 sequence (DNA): TGTGCCAGCAGCTCCGCCGGGACAGGGGGGCCCGGGGAGCTGTTTTTT.

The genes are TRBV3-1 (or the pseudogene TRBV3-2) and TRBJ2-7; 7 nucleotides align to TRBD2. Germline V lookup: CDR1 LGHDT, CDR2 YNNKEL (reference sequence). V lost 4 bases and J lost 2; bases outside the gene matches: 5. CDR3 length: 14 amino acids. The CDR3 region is CASSPMGGTYEQYF. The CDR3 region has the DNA TGTGCCAGCAGCCCCATGGGGGGGACCTACGAGCAGTACTTC.

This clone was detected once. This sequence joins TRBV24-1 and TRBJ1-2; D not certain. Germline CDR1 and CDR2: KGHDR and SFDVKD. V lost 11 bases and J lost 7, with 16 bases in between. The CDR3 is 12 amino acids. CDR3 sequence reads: CAIPPPGIGYTF. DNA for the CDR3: TGTGCCATTCCTCCGCCCGGTATTGGCTACACCTTC.

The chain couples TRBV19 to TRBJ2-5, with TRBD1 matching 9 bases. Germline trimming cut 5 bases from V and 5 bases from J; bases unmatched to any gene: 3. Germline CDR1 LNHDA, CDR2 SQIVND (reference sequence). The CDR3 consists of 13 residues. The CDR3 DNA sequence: TGTGCCAGTAGTGACAGGGGGTCGGAGACCCAGTACTTC. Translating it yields CASSDRGSETQYF. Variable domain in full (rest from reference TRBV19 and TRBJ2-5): DGGITQSPKYLFRKEGQNVTLSCEQNLNHDAMYWYRQDPGQGLRLIYYSQIVNDFQKGDIAEGYSVSREKKESFPLTVTSAQKNPTAFYLCASSDRGSETQYFGPGTRLLVL.

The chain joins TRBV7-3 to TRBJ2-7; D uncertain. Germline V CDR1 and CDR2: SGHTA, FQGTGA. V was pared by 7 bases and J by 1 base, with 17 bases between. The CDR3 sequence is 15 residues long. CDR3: CASITTLTRSYEQYF. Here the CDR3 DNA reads TGTGCCAGCATCACTACCTTGACCCGGTCCTACGAGCAGTACTTC.

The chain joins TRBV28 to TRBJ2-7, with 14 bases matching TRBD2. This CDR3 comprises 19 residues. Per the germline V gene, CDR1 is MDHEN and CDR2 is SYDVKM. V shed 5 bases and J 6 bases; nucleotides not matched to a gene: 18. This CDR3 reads CASSPRLAGGPRKRSEQYF. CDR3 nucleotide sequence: TGTGCCAGCAGTCCCAGACTAGCGGGAGGGCCTAGAAAAAGGAGCGAGCAGTACTTC.

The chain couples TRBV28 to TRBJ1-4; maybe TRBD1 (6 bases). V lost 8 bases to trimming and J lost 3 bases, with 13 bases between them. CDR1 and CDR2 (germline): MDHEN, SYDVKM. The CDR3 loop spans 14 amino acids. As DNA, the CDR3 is TGTGCCAGCGGATTACAGGGTTCTAATGAAAAACTGTTTTTT. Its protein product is CASGLQGSNEKLFF.

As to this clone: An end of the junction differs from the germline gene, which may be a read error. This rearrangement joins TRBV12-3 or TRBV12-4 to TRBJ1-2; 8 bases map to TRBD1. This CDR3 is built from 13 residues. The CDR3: CASSLGSGTGVLF. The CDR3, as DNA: TGTGCCAGCAGTTTAGGGTCTGGGACAGGAGTCCTCTTC.

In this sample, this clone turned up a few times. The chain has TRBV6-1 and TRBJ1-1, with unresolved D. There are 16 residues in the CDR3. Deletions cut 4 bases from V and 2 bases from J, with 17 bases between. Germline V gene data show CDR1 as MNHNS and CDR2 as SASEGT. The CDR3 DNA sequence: TGTGCCAGCAGTGTTGGCGGGCGAGGACTAAACACTGAAGCTTTCTTT. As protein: CASSVGGRGLNTEAFF.

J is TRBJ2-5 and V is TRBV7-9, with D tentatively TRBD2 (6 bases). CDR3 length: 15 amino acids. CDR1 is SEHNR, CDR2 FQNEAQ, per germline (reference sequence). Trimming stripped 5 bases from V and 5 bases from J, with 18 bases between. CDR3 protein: CASSPGTLKTETQYF. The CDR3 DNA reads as TGTGCCAGCAGCCCCGGGACTCTCAAGACGGAGACCCAGTACTTC.

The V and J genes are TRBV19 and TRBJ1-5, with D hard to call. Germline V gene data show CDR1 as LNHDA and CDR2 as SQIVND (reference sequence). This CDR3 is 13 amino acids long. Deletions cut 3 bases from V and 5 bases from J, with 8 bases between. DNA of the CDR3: TGTGCCAGTAGTATGGAGGACGATCAGCCCCAGCATTTT. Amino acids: CASSMEDDQPQHF.

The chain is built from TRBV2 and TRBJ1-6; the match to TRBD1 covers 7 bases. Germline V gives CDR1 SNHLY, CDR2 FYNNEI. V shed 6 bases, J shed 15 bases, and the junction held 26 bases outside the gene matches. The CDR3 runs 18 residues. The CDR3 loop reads CASSEYRDSYMLTRSLHF. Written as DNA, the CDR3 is TGTGCCAGCAGCGAATACCGGGACAGCTATATGCTTACACGTAGCCTCCACTTT. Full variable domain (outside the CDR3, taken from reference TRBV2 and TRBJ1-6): EPEVTQTPSHQVTQMGQEVILRCVPISNHLYFYWYRQILGQKVEFLVSFYNNEISEKSEIFDDQFSVERPDGSNFTLKIRSTKLEDSAMYFCASSEYRDSYMLTRSLHFGNGTRLTVT.

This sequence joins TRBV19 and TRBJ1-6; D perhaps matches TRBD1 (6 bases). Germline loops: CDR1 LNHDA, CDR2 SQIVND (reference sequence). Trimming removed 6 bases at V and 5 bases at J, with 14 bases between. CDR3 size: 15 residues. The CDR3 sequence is CASRESGQNNSPLHF. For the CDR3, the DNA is TGTGCCAGTAGGGAATCGGGACAAAATAATTCACCCCTCCACTTT.

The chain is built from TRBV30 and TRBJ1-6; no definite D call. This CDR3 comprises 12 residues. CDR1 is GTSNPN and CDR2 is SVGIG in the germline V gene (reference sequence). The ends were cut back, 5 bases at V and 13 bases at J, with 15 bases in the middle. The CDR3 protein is CAWAQSSPPLHF. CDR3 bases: TGTGCCTGGGCCCAATCCAGTCCGCCCCTCCACTTT.

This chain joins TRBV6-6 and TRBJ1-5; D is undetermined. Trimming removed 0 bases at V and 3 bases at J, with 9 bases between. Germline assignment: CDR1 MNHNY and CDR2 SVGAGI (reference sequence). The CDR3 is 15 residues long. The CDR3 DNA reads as TGTGCCAGCAGTTACTCGAGGCAGTCCAATCAGCCCCAGCATTTT. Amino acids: CASSYSRQSNQPQHF.

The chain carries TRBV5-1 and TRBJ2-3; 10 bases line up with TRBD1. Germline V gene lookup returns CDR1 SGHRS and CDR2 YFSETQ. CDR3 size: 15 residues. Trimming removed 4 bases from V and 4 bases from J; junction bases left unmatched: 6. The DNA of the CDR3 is TGCGCCAGCAGCCCAGGACAGGGGGAGGCAGATACGCAGTATTTT. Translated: CASSPGQGEADTQYF.